Here is one T cell receptor beta chain with its context. What it binds is not known. The source of the sample is a study of cytomegalovirus exposure and HLA in healthy donors. Study-wide background: Falling in the Caucasian-associated ancestry cluster were 81% of under 450 genotyped donors.

Primers included in the PCR were 60 Vbeta and 13 Jbeta primers. Some clones are missing from TCRdb's copy, which holds only in-frame ones; the method was immunoSEQ multiplex PCR. This sample has 85,000 to 120,000 clones, with 65% to 80% found just once. General observations from the study: Researchers reported in a later analysis that a missense DCLRE1C variant was tied to TCR beta V- and J-gene trimming. TCR beta sequences numbering about 17,000 were associated with HLA alleles at 0.05 false discovery rate in a later analysis. A list of 164 TCR beta chains associated with cytomegalovirus was given.

The sequence was collected from a man aged 60-69 years in good health and CMV-seronegative. Sequencing was performed on PBMCs.

CDR3 sequence reads: CASSLVQRYWSYNEQFF. DNA for the CDR3: TGTGCCAGCAGCTTGGTCCAGCGGTACTGGTCCTACAATGAGCAGTTCTTC. The chain couples TRBV5-6 to TRBJ2-1; TRBD2 is a possible D gene (5 bases). V lost 0 bases and J lost 1, with 14 bases in between. CDR3 length: 17 residues. Germline V gives CDR1 SGHDT, CDR2 YYEEEE.